The 27 T cell receptor beta chains listed next were all sequenced from one sample in a study of cytomegalovirus exposure and HLA in healthy donors. PCR primers comprised 60 Vbeta and 13 Jbeta primers. Profiling relied on immunoSEQ multiplex PCR, and the TCRdb table lists in-frame clones only, not all of them. The sample includes more than 95,000 clones, roughly 77% of them seen just once. What was sequenced was PBMCs. These receptor sequences come from a woman aged 25 to 39 in good health and CMV-seronegative.

CDR3 sequence (DNA): TGTGCCATCAGTGAGTTGACCGGATCAGGGAACACTGAAGCTTTCTTT. Residues: CAISELTGSGNTEAFF. This chain uses TRBV10-3 with TRBJ1-1; D is ambiguous. V gave up 1 base and J gave up 1 base, with 13 bases separating them. Germline V lookup: CDR1 ENHRY, CDR2 SYGVKD. The CDR3 covers 16 residues.

The J gene is TRBJ1-1, the V gene TRBV5-1, with TRBD1 matching over 10 bases. The CDR3 contains 16 residues. The germline V gene has CDR1 SGHRS and CDR2 YFSETQ. The V segment lost 4 bases and the J segment 4 bases; nucleotides outside the gene matches: 10. In nucleotides, the CDR3 is TGCGCCAGCAGCCTGGGGACAGGGGAAAGGAGCACTGAAGCTTTCTTT. It specifies CASSLGTGERSTEAFF.

The chain combines TRBV7-9 with TRBJ1-2, with 9 bases matching TRBD1. The CDR3 contains 13 residues. With 6 bases clipped from V and 7 bases from J, the junction kept 6 bases outside the gene matches. Germline V gene data show CDR1 as SEHNR and CDR2 as FQNEAQ (reference sequence). In DNA form, the CDR3 reads TGTGCCAGCAGATGGGACAGGGTCGGTGGCTACACCTTC. Translated, it gives CASRWDRVGGYTF.

As for this clone: Germline is not matched at one junction end, which may reflect a read error. This rearrangement joins TRBV2 to TRBJ2-5; D may be TRBD2 (5 bases). CDR3 length equals 11 residues. Germline values: CDR1 SNHLY, CDR2 FYNNEI. In DNA, the CDR3 is TGTGCCAGTACTTATCCGGGGAATGCGGACTTC. The encoded protein is CASTYPGNADF.

The rearrangement uses TRBV2 and TRBJ2-7; 10 bases align to TRBD2. From germline, CDR1 is SNHLY and CDR2 FYNNEI. Trimming removed 5 bases from V and 3 bases from J; junction bases left unmatched: 7. This CDR3 has 15 residues. CDR3 bases: TGTGCCAGCAGTTATAGCACTAGCGGGAACTACGAGCAGTACTTC. Amino acid sequence: CASSYSTSGNYEQYF.

This chain joins TRBV9 and TRBJ1-2; D remains unclear. Per the germline V gene, CDR1 is SGDLS and CDR2 is YYNGEE. This CDR3 is 14 amino acids long. V was clipped by 0 bases and J by 6 bases, with 12 bases between them. CDR3 sequence (DNA): TGTGCCAGCAGCGTAGGCCGGGCGGGTGATGGCTACACCTTC. Its translation is CASSVGRAGDGYTF.

The chain combines TRBV7-2 with TRBJ1-5; 7 bases line up with TRBD1. The CDR3 covers 15 residues. Germline V lookup: CDR1 SGHTA, CDR2 FQGNSA. V shed 3 bases, J shed 4 bases, and the junction held 6 bases outside the gene matches. The CDR3 sequence is CASSFRQGVNQPQHF. The CDR3 DNA follows: TGTGCCAGCAGCTTCCGACAGGGTGTTAATCAGCCCCAGCATTTT.

This clone was counted a single time. The V and J genes are TRBV28 and TRBJ1-1, with D maybe TRBD1 (6 bases). Per the germline V gene, CDR1 is MDHEN and CDR2 is SYDVKM. There are 16 residues in the CDR3. V lost 3 bases and J 0 bases, leaving 14 bases between the germline ends. The DNA for the CDR3 is TGTGCCAGCAGTTTCGTTACAGGGACCCTGAACACTGAAGCTTTCTTT. Its protein product is CASSFVTGTLNTEAFF.

CDR3 in amino acids: CASSFPPGGANTEAFF. For the CDR3, the DNA is TGTGCCAGCAGTTTCCCCCCAGGGGGAGCGAACACTGAAGCTTTCTTT. The chain employs TRBV28 and TRBJ1-1; 7 bases agree with TRBD1. The germline CDR1 and CDR2 sequences are MDHEN and SYDVKM. The ends lost 3 bases at V and 1 base at J; junction bases unmatched: 8. This CDR3 contains 16 residues. The full variable domain, its missing parts supplied by reference TRBV28 and TRBJ1-1, is DVKVTQSSRYLVKRTGEKVFLECVQDMDHENMFWYRQDPGLGLRLIYFSYDVKMKEKGDIPEGYSVSREKKERFSLILESASTNQTSMYLCASSFPPGGANTEAFFGQGTRLTVV.

V gene TRBV5-1 combines with J gene TRBJ1-1; D uncertain. Germline V gene sequence: CDR1 SGHRS, CDR2 YFSETQ. The CDR3 consists of 15 residues. V lost 0 bases and J 0 bases, leaving 9 bases between the germline ends. CDR3 region: CASSLGLHMNTEAFF. The CDR3 DNA follows: TGCGCCAGCAGCTTGGGGCTGCACATGAACACTGAAGCTTTCTTT.

The CDR3 DNA follows: TGTGCCAGCAGCCAACCGTCCAACTATGGCTACACCTTC. Its protein product is CASSQPSNYGYTF. The chain employs TRBV4-2 and TRBJ1-2; unclear D gene. Germline assignment: CDR1 LGHNA and CDR2 YNFKEQ. The CDR3 extends over 13 amino acids. Trimming stripped 2 bases from V and 2 bases from J, with 6 bases between.

This clone was recorded once. The chain is built from TRBV11-3 and TRBJ2-1, with 10 bases that match TRBD2. Germline assignment: CDR1 SGHNT and CDR2 YENEEA. The V gene end was trimmed by 1 base and the J gene end by 7 bases; junction bases not matched to a gene: 7. The CDR3 consists of 16 residues. CDR3 in DNA: TGTGCCAGCAGCTTAGTGGCTAGCGGGAGCAAAAATGAGCAGTTCTTC. Residues: CASSLVASGSKNEQFF. Full variable domain (outside the CDR3, taken from reference TRBV11-3 and TRBJ2-1): EAGVVQSPRYKIIEKKQPVAFWCNPISGHNTLYWYLQNLGQGPELLIRYENEEAVDDSQLPKDRFSAERLKGVDSTLKIQPAELGDSAVYLCASSLVASGSKNEQFFGPGTRLTVL.

This chain's CDR3 is CASSQPGQSYGYTF. The DNA of the CDR3 is TGCGCCAGCAGCCAACCCGGACAGTCTTATGGCTACACCTTC. The chain combines TRBV4-1 with TRBJ1-2; D is possibly TRBD1 (6 bases). CDR3 length equals 14 residues. CDR1 MGHRA and CDR2 YSYEKL come from the germline V gene. V was shortened by 2 bases and J by 5 bases, with 12 bases between the two germline ends.

The sample holds one count of this clone. CDR3 coding DNA: TGTGCCAGCAGCGTCTTGCGGGACGGCACAGATACGCAGTATTTT. Translation gives CASSVLRDGTDTQYF. This chain links TRBV9 with TRBJ2-3; D perhaps matches TRBD2 (6 bases). Trimming removed 2 bases at V and 1 base at J, with 11 bases between. CDR1 and CDR2 from the germline V gene are SGDLS and YYNGEE. CDR3 length: 15 amino acids.

The V call is TRBV19, the J call TRBJ2-2, with 9 nucleotides matching TRBD1. The CDR3 covers 15 residues. V gave up 7 bases and J gave up 4 bases; unmatched junction bases: 7. Germline V gene lookup returns CDR1 LNHDA and CDR2 SQIVND (reference sequence). The CDR3: CASNQRTGATGELFF. Here the CDR3 DNA reads TGTGCCAGTAATCAGCGGACAGGGGCCACCGGGGAGCTGTTTTTT.

This rearrangement joins TRBV2 to TRBJ2-5; 11 positions agree with TRBD1. There are 15 residues in the CDR3. The ends lost 6 bases at V and 7 bases at J; junction bases unmatched: 10. Per germline, CDR1 SNHLY and CDR2 FYNNEI. The CDR3 DNA reads TGTGCCAGCAGCGACACGGACAGGGGGCGGGGGACCCAGTACTTC. Translated, it gives CASSDTDRGRGTQYF.

This rearrangement joins TRBV5-4 to TRBJ2-5; 12 bases fit TRBD2. TRBJ2-7 matches the DNA end more closely, so the J call is doubtful. Germline loops: CDR1 SGHNT, CDR2 YYREEE (reference sequence). This CDR3 is 16 amino acids long. The chain's CDR3 is CASSPGLAGNAYEQYF. For the CDR3, the DNA is TGTGCCAGCAGCCCAGGACTAGCGGGGAATGCCTACGAGCAGTACTTC.

The V gene is TRBV18, the J gene TRBJ2-7; 13 positions match TRBD2. Trimming took 3 bases from V and 0 from J; bases not matched to a gene: 5. Germline V gene lookup returns CDR1 KGHSH and CDR2 LQKENI. The CDR3 is 17 amino acids. The CDR3 bases are TGTGCCAGCTCACCGGGACTAGCGGGACTGAGCTCCTACGAGCAGTACTTC. It encodes CASSPGLAGLSSYEQYF.

This chain uses TRBV6-1 with TRBJ2-5; 11 bases map to TRBD1. Unmatched junction bases numbered 12, after V lost 2 bases and J lost 7 bases. CDR3 size: 17 residues. Germline CDR1 is MNHNS and CDR2 is SASEGT. CDR3 bases: TGTGCCAGCAGTGAAATCTTGAATGAGGGACAGGGGGGGACCCAGTACTTC. Amino acid sequence: CASSEILNEGQGGTQYF.

CDR3 sequence (DNA): TGTGCCAGCAGCTTAACTAGCGGGATATACAATGAGCAGTTCTTC. This codes for CASSLTSGIYNEQFF. The chain joins TRBV11-2 to TRBJ2-1, with 10 bases that match TRBD2. J lost 4 bases, V lost 2 bases, and 2 bases had no gene match. Germline-derived CDR1 and CDR2 are SGHAT and FQNNGV. The CDR3 runs 15 residues. Looking up the rest from reference TRBV11-2 and TRBJ2-1 gives the full variable domain: EAGVAQSPRYKIIEKRQSVAFWCNPISGHATLYWYQQILGQGPKLLIQFQNNGVVDDSQLPKDRFSAERLKGVDSTLKIQPAKLEDSAVYLCASSLTSGIYNEQFFGPGTRLTVL.

The count of this clone is one. This chain links TRBV6-1 with TRBJ2-5; D is undetermined. The germline V and J ends were trimmed by 4 bases and 1 base, with 7 bases remaining between them. Germline values: CDR1 MNHNS, CDR2 SASEGT. This CDR3 has 13 amino acids. For the CDR3, the DNA is TGTGCCAGCAGTGTGGCATCCCAAGAGACCCAGTACTTC. Its protein is CASSVASQETQYF.

The chain links TRBV7-9 to TRBJ2-3; a possible D gene is TRBD2 (5 bases). The CDR3 spans 17 residues. Looked up from germline, CDR1 is SEHNR and CDR2 is FQNEAQ (reference sequence). Deletions cut 4 bases from V and 4 bases from J, with 21 bases between. The chain's CDR3 is CASSSQRRPSPADTQYF. The DNA for the CDR3 is TGTGCCAGCAGCTCTCAAAGGAGGCCTAGTCCTGCAGATACGCAGTATTTT.

The V gene is TRBV6-4, the J gene TRBJ2-3; D is unresolved. The V gene's germline CDR1 is MRHNA and CDR2 SNTAGT. This CDR3 contains 14 residues. V was pared by 4 bases and J by 2 bases, with 10 bases between. CDR3 amino acids: CASSGLIDTDTQYF. The CDR3 coding sequence is TGTGCCAGCAGTGGACTCATTGACACAGATACGCAGTATTTT.

The V gene is TRBV6-1, the J gene TRBJ2-7, with TRBD2 as a possible D gene (6 bases). V lost 6 bases, J lost 1 base, and 13 bases lay in between. The CDR3 has 14 residues. Germline V gene sequence: CDR1 MNHNS, CDR2 SASEGT. The CDR3 region is CASRRDFGSYEQYF. The CDR3 coding sequence is TGTGCCAGCAGACGGGACTTTGGATCCTACGAGCAGTACTTC.

This clone appeared a few times. The J gene is TRBJ2-7, the V gene TRBV11-2, with TRBD1 identical over 10 bases. The CDR3 spans 14 residues. V dropped 5 bases and J dropped 6; count of bases not matched to a gene: 7. The germline V gene encodes CDR1 SGHAT and CDR2 FQNNGV. CDR3 nucleotides: TGTGCCAGCAGCCGAGCCGGGACAGGGGTCGAGCAGTACTTC. Its protein is CASSRAGTGVEQYF.

CDR3 sequence: CASSQHILNEQYF. CDR3 coding DNA: TGTGCCAGCAGCCAACACATCCTCAACGAGCAGTACTTC. The V call is TRBV11-2, the J call TRBJ2-7, with D unresolved. Between the trimmed V and J ends, which lost 5 bases and 5 bases, there was a span of 13 bases. CDR3 length: 13 residues. From germline, CDR1 is SGHAT and CDR2 FQNNGV.

This clone appeared a single time. The chain has TRBV7-2 and TRBJ2-7; D call uncertain. Germline CDR1 SGHTA, CDR2 FQGNSA. The CDR3 extends over 12 amino acids. Trimming removed 2 bases from V and 4 bases from J, with 6 bases in between. The CDR3 nucleotides read TGTGCCAGCAGCTTAAGCCCTTACGAGCAGTACTTC. Its protein product is CASSLSPYEQYF.